Below, 14 T cell receptor beta chains from the same sample are listed, as sequenced in a study of tumor-infiltrating lymphocytes in oesophageal squamous cell carcinoma. MiXCR, run by TCRdb on the PCR reads, gives a single entry per CDR3 protein. Of about 19,000 distinct CDR3 sequences listed, about 40% are singletons. Sample: normal esophageal tissue next to the tumor. These receptors were taken from a male donor with esophageal squamous cell carcinoma.

About this clonotype itself: The CDR3 end shows no conserved phenylalanine or tryptophan, and so a read error is likely. The limits of the CDR3 on the DNA are not certain, so only TCRdb's listed CDR3 is given. The chain carries TRBV28 and TRBJ2-5; the tabulated D call, TRBD1, remains unverified against the DNA. A total of 16 residues make up the CDR3, ends included. Germline-derived CDR1 and CDR2 are MDHEN and SYDVKM. CDR3 loop: CASRPGHSNYGYTFGS.

The chain joins TRBV7-6 to TRBJ2-1, with no clear D. The germline CDR1 and CDR2 sequences are SGHVS and FNYEAQ. Trimming removed 8 bases from V and 5 bases from J, with 19 bases in between. The CDR3 extends over 15 amino acids. This CDR3 reads CASGTRAPRDNEQFF. The CDR3 nucleotides read TGTGCCAGCGGAACGAGAGCACCCCGGGACAATGAGCAGTTCTTC.

DNA of the CDR3: TGTGCCAGCAGTGATCGTAGCGGGAGGACTAATGAGCAGTACTTC. Translation: CASSDRSGRTNEQYF. The rearrangement links TRBV2 to TRBJ2-5; 10 bases are a match to TRBD2. The CDR3 contains 15 residues. Germline-derived CDR1 and CDR2 are SNHLY and FYNNEI. J gave up 11 bases and V 3 bases, and 12 bases lay outside the gene matches.

The chain carries TRBV6-6 and TRBJ2-3; TRBD2 aligns across 9 bases. Trimming at V came to 4 bases and at J to 1 base, leaving 3 bases not matched to a gene. CDR3 length: 15 residues. Germline V gives CDR1 MNHNY, CDR2 SVGAGI (reference sequence). This CDR3 reads CASSSASGGTDTQYF. The CDR3 DNA sequence: TGTGCCAGCAGTTCCGCTAGCGGGGGCACAGATACGCAGTATTTT.

The sample holds many counts of this clonotype. Just one base apart from a much larger clone, this may be a read error. The rearrangement links TRBV6-1 to TRBJ2-7; 12 bases match TRBD2. Looked up from germline, CDR1 is MNHNS and CDR2 is SASEGT. With 6 bases clipped from V and 7 bases from J, the junction kept 10 bases outside the gene matches. The CDR3 extends over 15 amino acids. The CDR3 spells CASRLAGGPMDEQYF. Here the CDR3 DNA reads TGTGCCAGCAGGCTAGCGGGAGGGCCGATGGATGAGCAGTACTTC.

This clonotype was counted ten times or more. This chain joins TRBV19 and TRBJ2-7, with 7 bases aligning to TRBD1. Germline CDR1 is LNHDA and CDR2 is SQIVND (reference sequence). This CDR3 region has 12 residues. The ends lost 11 bases at V and 3 bases at J; junction bases unmatched: 7. In DNA, the CDR3 is TGTGCCGGAGACAGGGTGAGCTACGAGCAGTACTTC. Translation: CAGDRVSYEQYF.

The J gene is TRBJ2-1, the V gene TRBV10-3; 8 bases are shared with TRBD2. The J call is uncertain, as TRBJ2-7 better fits the DNA end. The CDR3 has 16 amino acids. CDR1 is ENHRY and CDR2 is SYGVKD in the germline V gene. The CDR3 reads CAIMYSQAGDVGEQYF. CDR3 nucleotide sequence: TGTGCCATCATGTATTCGCAAGCGGGAGATGTTGGTGAGCAGTACTTC.

This clonotype is a singleton in its sample. The chain couples TRBV7-6 to TRBJ2-7; 14 nucleotides line up with TRBD2. The V and J ends lost 5 bases and 3 bases, in that order; junction bases with no gene match: 6. The germline CDR1 and CDR2 sequences are SGHVS and FNYEAQ. CDR3 length: 16 amino acids. DNA for the CDR3: TGTGCCAGCAGCCCGAAGACTAGCGGGGGGGTCTACGAGCAGTACTTC. Protein: CASSPKTSGGVYEQYF. Full variable domain (missing parts from reference TRBV7-6 and TRBJ2-7): GAGVSQSPRYKVTKRGQDVALRCDPISGHVSLYWYRQALGQGPEFLTYFNYEAQQDKSGLPNDRFSAERPEGSISTLTIQRTEQRDSAMYRCASSPKTSGGVYEQYFGPGTRLTVT.

This chain links TRBV12-5 with TRBJ2-1, with D possibly called TRBD1 or TRBD2 (6 bases each). Germline V lookup: CDR1 LGHNT, CDR2 FRNRAP. Trimming stripped 6 bases from V and 8 bases from J, with 20 bases between. The CDR3 length is 15 residues. The CDR3 DNA follows: TGTGCTAGTGGCCAGGGAACGGGGGCTTCGGATGAGCAGTTCTTC. Its protein product is CASGQGTGASDEQFF.

The chain has TRBV6-1 and TRBJ2-7, with D unclear. The J call is in doubt because the DNA end fits TRBJ2-1 better. This CDR3 is built from 12 residues. Germline CDR1 is MNHNS and CDR2 is SASEGT. The CDR3 bases are TGTGCCAGCAGTGCCTGGGACAATGAGCAGTTCTTC. Amino acid sequence: CASSAWDNEQFF.

This clonotype is medium-sized (0.01 to 0.1%) by share. The rearrangement links TRBV6-1 to TRBJ2-1; 7 bases are a match to TRBD2. CDR1 MNHNS and CDR2 SASEGT come from the germline V gene. The V segment lost 7 bases and the J segment 5 bases; nucleotides outside the gene matches: 8. CDR3 length: 14 residues. CDR3 nucleotides: TGTGCCAGCAATCCTAGCGGAACAAACAATGAGCAGTTCTTC. Translated, it gives CASNPSGTNNEQFF.

This clonotype is labeled medium-sized (0.01 to 0.1%). A read error may be the cause here, since a much bigger clone is one base away. The chain couples TRBV7-7 to TRBJ2-7; tentatively, D is TRBD2 (6 bases). Per germline, CDR1 SSHAT and CDR2 FNYEAQ (reference sequence). CDR3 length: 13 amino acids. The CDR3 protein is CASSAGTYNEQYF. The CDR3, as DNA: TGTGCTAGCAGCGCCGGGACTTACAATGAGCAGTACTTC.

CDR3 sequence (DNA): TGTGCCAGCAGCGTAGGGGGGGGGGTGTACAATGAGCAGTTCTTC. This codes for CASSVGGGVYNEQFF. V and J are TRBV9 and TRBJ2-1, with 7 bases lining up with TRBD2. The CDR3 length is 15 residues. Germline assignment: CDR1 SGDLS and CDR2 YYNGEE. Trimming removed 0 bases from V and 4 bases from J; junction bases left unmatched: 4.

Regarding this clonotype: The junction departs from germline at one end; a sequencing error may be responsible. The chain links TRBV11-2 to TRBJ2-6; no firm D call. CDR1 and CDR2 from the germline V gene are SGHAT and FQNNGV. The CDR3 covers 16 residues. The CDR3 DNA is TGTGCCAGCAGCCTTGGATGGTTCTCTGGGGACAACGTCCTGACTTTC. It specifies CASSLGWFSGDNVLTF.